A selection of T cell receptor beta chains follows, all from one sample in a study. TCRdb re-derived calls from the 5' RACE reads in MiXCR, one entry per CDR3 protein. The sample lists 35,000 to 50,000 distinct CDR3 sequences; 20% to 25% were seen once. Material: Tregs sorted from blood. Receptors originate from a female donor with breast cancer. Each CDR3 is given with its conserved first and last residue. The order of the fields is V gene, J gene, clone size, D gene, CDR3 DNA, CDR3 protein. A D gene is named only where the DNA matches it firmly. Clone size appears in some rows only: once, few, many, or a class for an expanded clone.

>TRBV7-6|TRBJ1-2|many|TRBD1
TGTGCCAGCAGCCTGACCTACCCAGGGGGCGCGGGTGGCTACACCTTC
CASSLTYPGGAGGYTF
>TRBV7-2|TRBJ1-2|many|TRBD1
TGTGCCAGCAGCTCCTACATAAGACAGGGGGAATATGGCTACACCTTC
CASSSYIRQGEYGYTF
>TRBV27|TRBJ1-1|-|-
TGTGCCAGCAGTTTAATACCAGGGCTGAACACTGAAGCTTTCTTT
CASSLIPGLNTEAFF
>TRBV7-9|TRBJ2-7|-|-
TGTGCCAGCAGCGGTCTCGGGCCGGAGGAGCAGTACTTC
CASSGLGPEEQYF
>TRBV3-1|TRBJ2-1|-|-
TGTGCCAGCAGCCACCGTTACAATGAGCAGTTCTTC
CASSHRYNEQFF
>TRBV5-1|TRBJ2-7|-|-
TGCGCCAGCAGCCTAACTGGTGGGGCCCCAGAGCAGTACTTC
CASSLTGGAPEQYF
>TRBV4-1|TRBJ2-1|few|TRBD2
TGCGCCAGCAGCCGACTAGCGGGATTTAACAATGAGCAGTTCTTC
CASSRLAGFNNEQFF
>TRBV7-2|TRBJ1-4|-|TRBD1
TGTGCCAGCAGCCGCACAGGGGTTGATAATGAAATACTGTTTTTT
CASSRTGVDNEILFF
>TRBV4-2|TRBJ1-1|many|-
TGTGCCAGCAGCCAAGAAACCCCCCTGACGGCCACTGAAGCTTTCTTT
CASSQETPLTATEAFF
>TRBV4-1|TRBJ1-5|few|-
TGCGCCAGCAGCAGACGGATGAATCAGCCCCAGCATTTT
CASSRRMNQPQHF
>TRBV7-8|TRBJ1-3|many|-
TGTGCCAGCAGCTTAGATCGGCTCTCTGGAAACACCATATATTTT
CASSLDRLSGNTIYF
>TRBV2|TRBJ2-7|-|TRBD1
TGTGCCAGCTCCGGATTGGGACAGGGGATTTACGAGCAGTACTTC
CASSGLGQGIYEQYF
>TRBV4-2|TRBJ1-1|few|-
TGTGCCAGCAGCCAAGATACGGCAGGGAACACTGAAGCTTTCTTT
CASSQDTAGNTEAFF
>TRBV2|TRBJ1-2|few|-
TGTGCCAGCAGTGAAGTCCCGGGATCCAGGGTTGGCTACACCTTC
CASSEVPGSRVGYTF
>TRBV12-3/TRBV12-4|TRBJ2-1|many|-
TGTGCCAGCAGTTTCCCGGGACTCCTGGATGAGCAGTTCTTC
CASSFPGLLDEQFF
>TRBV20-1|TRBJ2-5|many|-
TGCAGTGCCCCGACGGGGGCGAGAGAGACCCAGTACTTC
CSAPTGARETQYF
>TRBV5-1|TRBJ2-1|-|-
TGCGCCAGCAGGGGTCTCGATGAGCAGTTCTTC
CASRGLDEQFF
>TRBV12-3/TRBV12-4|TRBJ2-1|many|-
TGTGCCAGCAGTTTTAGCTTTCGATACAATGAGCAGTTCTTC
CASSFSFRYNEQFF
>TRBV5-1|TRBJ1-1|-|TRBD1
TGCGCCAGCAGCTTAGAAGACAGGGGAGGGACTGAAGCTTTCTTT
CASSLEDRGGTEAFF
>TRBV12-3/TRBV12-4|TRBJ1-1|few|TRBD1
TGTGCCAGCAGGGGAACGACAGGGGCGCGAGTCGGTACGGCTTTCTTT
CASRGTTGARVGTAFF
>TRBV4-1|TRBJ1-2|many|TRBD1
TGCGCCAGCAGCCAAGTCTTAAAGGGGACAGGGGAAGGCTACACCTTC
CASSQVLKGTGEGYTF
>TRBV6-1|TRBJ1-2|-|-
TGTGCCAGCAGTGAATTCTATGGCTACACCTTC
CASSEFYGYTF
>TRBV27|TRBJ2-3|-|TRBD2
TGTGCCAGCAGTCCGTCGCTAGCGGGAGGCTCCGGCACAGATACGCAGTATTTT
CASSPSLAGGSGTDTQYF
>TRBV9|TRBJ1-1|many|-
TGTGCCAGCAGCGGAGGGGGGATAGGAGCTGAAGCTTTCTTT
CASSGGGIGAEAFF
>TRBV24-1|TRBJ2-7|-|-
TGTGCCACCAGTGATACCCTTAAGGGCGAGCAGTACTTC
CATSDTLKGEQYF
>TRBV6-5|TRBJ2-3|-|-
TGTGCCAGCGGTCAAGAGCGGGTGCCTAGCACAGATACGCAGTATTTT
CASGQERVPSTDTQYF
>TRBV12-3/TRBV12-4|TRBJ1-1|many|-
TGTGCCATCCTGACCGTCGGGGCCACTGAAGCTTTCTTT
CAILTVGATEAFF
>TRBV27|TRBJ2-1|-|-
TGTGCCAGCAGTTTAACCCCTCGGTGGGACCACAATGAGCAGTTCTTC
CASSLTPRWDHNEQFF
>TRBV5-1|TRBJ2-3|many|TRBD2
TGCGCCAGCAGCTTGGCACTAGCGGGACAAGGAGATACGCAGTATTTT
CASSLALAGQGDTQYF
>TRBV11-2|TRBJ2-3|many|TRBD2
TGTGCCAGCAGCTTAGGCGGGGGGGCCTCTACAGATACGCAGTATTTT
CASSLGGGASTDTQYF
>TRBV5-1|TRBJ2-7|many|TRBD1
TGCGCCAGTTCGGGACAGGCAAGAGATTCCTACGAGCAGTACTTC
CASSGQARDSYEQYF
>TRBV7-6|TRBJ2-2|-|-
TGTGCCAGCAGCCGAGGGGGGAGTACCGGGGAGCTGTTTTTT
CASSRGGSTGELFF
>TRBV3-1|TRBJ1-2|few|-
TGTGCCAGCAGCCAAGACGGGGCCGGCTACACCTTC
CASSQDGAGYTF
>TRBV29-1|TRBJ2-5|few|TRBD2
TGCAGCGTTCCGGGACTACCTGACGGGACCCAGTACTTC
CSVPGLPDGTQYF
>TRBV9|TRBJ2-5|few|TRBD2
TGTGCCAGCAGCTCAACTAGCGGGAGGCAAGAGACCCAGTACTTC
CASSSTSGRQETQYF
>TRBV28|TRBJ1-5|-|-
TGTGCCAGCAGTTTTGGTTCTTCGACAGATAGCAATCAGCCCCAGCATTTT
CASSFGSSTDSNQPQHF
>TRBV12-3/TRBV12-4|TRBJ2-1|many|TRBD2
TGTGCCAGCAGTCGGACTAGCGGGAACAATGAGCAGTTCTTC
CASSRTSGNNEQFF
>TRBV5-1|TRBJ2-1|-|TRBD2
TGCGCCAGCAGCTTGGTCGGGGGGGCATACAATGAGCAGTTCTTC
CASSLVGGAYNEQFF
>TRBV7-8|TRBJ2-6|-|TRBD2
TGTGCCAGCAGCCTACCGGGACTAGACTTCTCTGGGGCCAACGTCCTGACTTTC
CASSLPGLDFSGANVLTF
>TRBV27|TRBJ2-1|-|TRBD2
TGTGCCACCACGGGACTAGCGGGTAACGAGCAGTTCTTC
CATTGLAGNEQFF
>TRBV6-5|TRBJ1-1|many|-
TGTGCCAGTTCTGGAAGGGGGTCGAGGGCTGAAGCTTTCTTT
CASSGRGSRAEAFF
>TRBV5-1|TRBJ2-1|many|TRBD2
TGCGCCAGCAGCGTAACCGGGACTAGCCTTAATGAGCAGTTCTTC
CASSVTGTSLNEQFF
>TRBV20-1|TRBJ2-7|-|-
TGCAGTGCTAGAGTTGGCGGAGTCTCCTACGAGCAGTACTTC
CSARVGGVSYEQYF
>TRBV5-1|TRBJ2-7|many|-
TGCGCCAGCGGGGCTTCAGGGGACGAGCAGTACTTC
CASGASGDEQYF
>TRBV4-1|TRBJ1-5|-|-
TGCGCCAGCAGTTACGAGGGGGGGTTTAGCAATCAGCCCCAGCATTTT
CASSYEGGFSNQPQHF
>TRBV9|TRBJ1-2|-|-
TGTGCCAGCAGCGAGGGCAGGGGAGTCTATGGCTACACCTTC
CASSEGRGVYGYTF
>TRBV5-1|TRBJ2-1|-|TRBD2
TGCGCCGGCAGCCCTCAAGCGGGGCCCTACAATGAGCAGTTCTTC
CAGSPQAGPYNEQFF
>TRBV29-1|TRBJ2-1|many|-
TGCAGCGCTGGCGGTGGACGCTACAATGAGCAGTTCTTC
CSAGGGRYNEQFF
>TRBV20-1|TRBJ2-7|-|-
TGCAGTGCTAGAGAACCAGGGACCTACGAGCAGTACTTC
CSAREPGTYEQYF
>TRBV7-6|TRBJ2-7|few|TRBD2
TGTGCCAGCAGCCCAAGCGGGAGTAGACCCTACGAGCAGTACTTC
CASSPSGSRPYEQYF